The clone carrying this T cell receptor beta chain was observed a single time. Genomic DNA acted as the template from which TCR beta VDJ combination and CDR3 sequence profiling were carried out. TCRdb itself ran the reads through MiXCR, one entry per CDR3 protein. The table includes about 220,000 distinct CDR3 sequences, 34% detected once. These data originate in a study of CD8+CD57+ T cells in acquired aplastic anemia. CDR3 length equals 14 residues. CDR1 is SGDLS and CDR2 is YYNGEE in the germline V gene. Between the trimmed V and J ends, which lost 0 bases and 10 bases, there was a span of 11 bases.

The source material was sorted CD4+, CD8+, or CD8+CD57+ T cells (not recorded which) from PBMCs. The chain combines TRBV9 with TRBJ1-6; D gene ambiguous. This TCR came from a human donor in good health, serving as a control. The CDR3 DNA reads TGTGCCAGCAGCGTAGCGCTGACGAACTCACCCCTCCACTTT. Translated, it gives CASSVALTNSPLHF.